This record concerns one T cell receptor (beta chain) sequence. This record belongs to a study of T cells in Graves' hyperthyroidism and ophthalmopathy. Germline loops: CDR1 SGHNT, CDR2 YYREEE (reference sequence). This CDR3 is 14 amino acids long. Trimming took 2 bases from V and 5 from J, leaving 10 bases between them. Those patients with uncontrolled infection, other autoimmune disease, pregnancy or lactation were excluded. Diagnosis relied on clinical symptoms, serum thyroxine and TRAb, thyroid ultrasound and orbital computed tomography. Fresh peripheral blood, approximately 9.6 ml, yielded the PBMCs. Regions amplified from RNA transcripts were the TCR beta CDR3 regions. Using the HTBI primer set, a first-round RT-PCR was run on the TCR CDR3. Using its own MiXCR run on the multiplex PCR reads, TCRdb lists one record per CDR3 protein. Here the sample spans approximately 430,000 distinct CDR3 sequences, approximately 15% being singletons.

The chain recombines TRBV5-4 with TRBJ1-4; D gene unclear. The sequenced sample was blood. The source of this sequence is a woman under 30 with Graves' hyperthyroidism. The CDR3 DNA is TGTGCCAGCAGCTTTCGGAGCCAAAATGAAAAACTGTTTTTT. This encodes CASSFRSQNEKLFF. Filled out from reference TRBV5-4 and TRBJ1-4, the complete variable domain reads ETGVTQSPTHLIKTRGQQVTLRCSSQSGHNTVSWYQQALGQGPQFIFQYYREEENGRGNFPPRFSGLQFPNYSSELNVNALELDDSALYLCASSFRSQNEKLFFGSGTQLSVL.